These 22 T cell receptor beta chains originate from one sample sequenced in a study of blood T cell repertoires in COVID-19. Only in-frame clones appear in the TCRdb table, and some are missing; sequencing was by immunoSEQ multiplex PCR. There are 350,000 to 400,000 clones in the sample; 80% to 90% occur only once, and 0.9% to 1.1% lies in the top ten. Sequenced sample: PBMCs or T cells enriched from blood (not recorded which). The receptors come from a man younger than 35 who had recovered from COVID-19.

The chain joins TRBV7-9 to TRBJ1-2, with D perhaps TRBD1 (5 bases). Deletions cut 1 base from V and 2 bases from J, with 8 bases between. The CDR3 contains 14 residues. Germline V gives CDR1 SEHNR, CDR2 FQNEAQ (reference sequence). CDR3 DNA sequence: TGTGCCAGCAGCTTAGGGGGGGTGAACTATGGCTACACCTTC. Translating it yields CASSLGGVNYGYTF.

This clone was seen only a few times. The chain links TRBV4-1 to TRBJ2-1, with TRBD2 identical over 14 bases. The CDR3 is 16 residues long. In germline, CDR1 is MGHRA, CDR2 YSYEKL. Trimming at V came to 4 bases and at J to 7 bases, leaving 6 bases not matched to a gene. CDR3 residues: CASSPTSGRARNEQFF. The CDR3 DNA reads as TGCGCCAGCAGCCCGACTAGCGGGAGGGCCAGGAATGAGCAGTTCTTC.

The CDR3 coding sequence is TGTGCCAGCAGCTTCCAAACGGACAATGAGCAGTTCTTC. Protein product: CASSFQTDNEQFF. V is TRBV5-5 and J is TRBJ2-1; D ambiguous. Trimming removed 2 bases at V and 5 bases at J, with 8 bases between. Looked up from germline, CDR1 is SGHKS and CDR2 is YYEKEE (reference sequence). CDR3 length: 13 residues.

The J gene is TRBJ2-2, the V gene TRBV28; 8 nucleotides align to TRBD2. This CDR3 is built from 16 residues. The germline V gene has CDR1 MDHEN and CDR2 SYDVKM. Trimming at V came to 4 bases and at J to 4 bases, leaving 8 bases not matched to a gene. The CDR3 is CASSSPAGAVTGELFF. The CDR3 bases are TGTGCCAGCAGTTCCCCAGCGGGAGCGGTCACCGGGGAGCTGTTTTTT.

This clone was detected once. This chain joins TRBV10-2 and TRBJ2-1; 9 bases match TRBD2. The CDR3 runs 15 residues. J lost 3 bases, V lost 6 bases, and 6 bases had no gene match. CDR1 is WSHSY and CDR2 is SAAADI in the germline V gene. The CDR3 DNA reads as TGCGCCAGCAGCGCCCTAGCGGGGAACTACAATGAGCAGTTCTTC. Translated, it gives CASSALAGNYNEQFF.

The CDR3 DNA reads TGTGCCAGTAGTCCTGGACTAGCGGGAGAAGATACGCAGTATTTT. Its protein product is CASSPGLAGEDTQYF. The chain recombines TRBV19 with TRBJ2-3; 13 bases line up with TRBD2. The V and J ends lost 5 bases and 5 bases, in that order; junction bases with no gene match: 4. From germline, CDR1 is LNHDA and CDR2 SQIVND (reference sequence). The CDR3 covers 15 residues.

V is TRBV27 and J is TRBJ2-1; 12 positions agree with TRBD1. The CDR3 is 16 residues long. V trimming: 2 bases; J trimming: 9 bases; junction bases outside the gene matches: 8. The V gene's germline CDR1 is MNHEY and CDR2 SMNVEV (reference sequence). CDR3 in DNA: TGTGCCAGCAGTTTAGTCCCGGGACAGGGGGCGTTTGAGCAGTTCTTC. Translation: CASSLVPGQGAFEQFF.

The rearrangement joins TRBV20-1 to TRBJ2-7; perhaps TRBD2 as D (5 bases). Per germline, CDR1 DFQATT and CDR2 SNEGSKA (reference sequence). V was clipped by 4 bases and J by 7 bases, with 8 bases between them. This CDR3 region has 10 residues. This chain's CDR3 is CSATSGEQYF. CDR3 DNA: TGCAGTGCTACCTCGGGGGAGCAGTACTTC.

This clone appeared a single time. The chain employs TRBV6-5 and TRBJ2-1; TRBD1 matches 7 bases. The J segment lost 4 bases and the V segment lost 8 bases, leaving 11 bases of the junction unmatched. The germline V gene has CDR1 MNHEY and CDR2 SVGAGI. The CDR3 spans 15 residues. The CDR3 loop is CASHSVGTVYNEQFF. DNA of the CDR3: TGTGCCAGCCACTCAGTGGGGACAGTTTACAATGAGCAGTTCTTC.

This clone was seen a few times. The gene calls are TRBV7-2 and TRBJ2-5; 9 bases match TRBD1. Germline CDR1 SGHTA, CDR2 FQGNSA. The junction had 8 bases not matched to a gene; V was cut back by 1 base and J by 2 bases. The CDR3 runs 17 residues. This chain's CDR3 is CASSLVGGGQGQETQYF. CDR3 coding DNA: TGTGCCAGCAGCTTAGTTGGAGGGGGACAGGGACAAGAGACCCAGTACTTC. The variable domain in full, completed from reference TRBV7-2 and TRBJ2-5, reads GAGVSQSPSNKVTEKGKDVELRCDPISGHTALYWYRQSLGQGLEFLIYFQGNSAPDKSGLPSDRFSAERTGGSVSTLTIQRTQQEDSAVYLCASSLVGGGQGQETQYFGPGTRLLVL.

CDR3 region: CASAGQVGDGYTF. Written as DNA, the CDR3 is TGTGCCAGCGCGGGACAGGTGGGGGATGGCTACACCTTC. The chain uses TRBV3-1 (or the pseudogene TRBV3-2) and TRBJ1-2; 8 positions match TRBD1. The CDR3 has 13 residues. Germline values: CDR1 LGHDT, CDR2 YNNKEL (reference sequence). The J segment lost 6 bases and the V segment lost 8 bases, leaving 8 bases of the junction unmatched.

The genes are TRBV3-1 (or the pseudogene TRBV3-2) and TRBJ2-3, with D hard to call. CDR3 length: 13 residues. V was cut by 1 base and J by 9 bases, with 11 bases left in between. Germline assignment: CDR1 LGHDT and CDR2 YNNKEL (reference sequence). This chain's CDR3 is CASSQVPQVTQYF. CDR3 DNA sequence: TGTGCCAGCAGCCAAGTTCCGCAGGTAACGCAGTATTTT.

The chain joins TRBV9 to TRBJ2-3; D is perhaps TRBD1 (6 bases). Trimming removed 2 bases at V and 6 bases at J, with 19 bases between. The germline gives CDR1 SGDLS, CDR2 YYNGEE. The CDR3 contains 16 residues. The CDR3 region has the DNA TGTGCCAGCAGCGTTTTGACAGGTTCCCCTGGGGATACGCAGTATTTT. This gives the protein CASSVLTGSPGDTQYF.

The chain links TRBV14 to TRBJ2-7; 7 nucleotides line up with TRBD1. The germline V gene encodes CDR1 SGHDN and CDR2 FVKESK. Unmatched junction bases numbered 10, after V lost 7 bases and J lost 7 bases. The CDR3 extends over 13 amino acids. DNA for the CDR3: TGTGCCAGCACCACAGGGGCATACGGGGAGCAGTACTTC. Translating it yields CASTTGAYGEQYF.

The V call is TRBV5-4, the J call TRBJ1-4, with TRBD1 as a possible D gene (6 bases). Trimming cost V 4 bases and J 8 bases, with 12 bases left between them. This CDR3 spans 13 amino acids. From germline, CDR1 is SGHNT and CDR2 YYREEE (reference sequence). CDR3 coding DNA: TGTGCCAGCAGCCTAGGGGGTCAGGAAAAACTGTTTTTT. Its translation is CASSLGGQEKLFF.

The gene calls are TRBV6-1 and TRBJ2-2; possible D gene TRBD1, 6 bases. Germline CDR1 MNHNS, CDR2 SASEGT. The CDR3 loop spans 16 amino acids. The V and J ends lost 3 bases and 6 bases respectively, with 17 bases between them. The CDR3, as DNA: TGTGCCAGCAGTGACCCCAGAGGGGGTTCCCCCGGGGAGCTGTTTTTT. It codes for CASSDPRGGSPGELFF.

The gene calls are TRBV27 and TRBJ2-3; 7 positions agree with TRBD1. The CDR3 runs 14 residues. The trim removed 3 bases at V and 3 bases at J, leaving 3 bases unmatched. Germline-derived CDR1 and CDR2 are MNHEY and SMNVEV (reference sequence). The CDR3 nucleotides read TGTGCCAGCAGTTTTTCAGGGGGAACAGATACGCAGTATTTT. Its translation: CASSFSGGTDTQYF.

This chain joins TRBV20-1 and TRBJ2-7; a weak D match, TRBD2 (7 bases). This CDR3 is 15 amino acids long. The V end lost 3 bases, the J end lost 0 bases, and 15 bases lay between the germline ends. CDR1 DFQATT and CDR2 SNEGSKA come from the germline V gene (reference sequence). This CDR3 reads CSASQAGGLSYEQYF. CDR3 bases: TGCAGTGCTAGTCAGGCCGGGGGGCTCTCCTACGAGCAGTACTTC.

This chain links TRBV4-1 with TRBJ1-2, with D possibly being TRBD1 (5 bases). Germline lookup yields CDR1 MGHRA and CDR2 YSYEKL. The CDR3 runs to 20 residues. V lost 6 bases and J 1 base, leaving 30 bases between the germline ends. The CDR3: CASSPRLALLTVSDNYGYTF. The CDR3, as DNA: TGCGCCAGCAGTCCTCGGCTTGCCCTACTGACAGTGTCGGATAACTATGGCTACACCTTC.

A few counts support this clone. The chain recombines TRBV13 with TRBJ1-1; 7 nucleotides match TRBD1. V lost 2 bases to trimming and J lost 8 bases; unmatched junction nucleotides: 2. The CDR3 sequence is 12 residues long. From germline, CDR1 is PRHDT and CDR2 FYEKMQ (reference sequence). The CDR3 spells CASSLTGAEAFF. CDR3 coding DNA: TGTGCCAGCAGCTTAACAGGGGCGGAAGCTTTCTTT.

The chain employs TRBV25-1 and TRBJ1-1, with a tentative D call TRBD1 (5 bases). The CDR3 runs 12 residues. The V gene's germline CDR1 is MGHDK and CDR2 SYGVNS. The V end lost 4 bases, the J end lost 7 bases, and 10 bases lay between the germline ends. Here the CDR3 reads CASSAQGVEAFF. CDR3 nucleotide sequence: TGTGCCAGCAGTGCCCAGGGCGTTGAAGCTTTCTTT.

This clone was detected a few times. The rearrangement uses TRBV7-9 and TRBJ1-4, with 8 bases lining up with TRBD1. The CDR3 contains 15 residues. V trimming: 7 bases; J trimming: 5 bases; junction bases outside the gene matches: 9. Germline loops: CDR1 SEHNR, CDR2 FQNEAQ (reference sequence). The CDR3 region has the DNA TGTGCCAGCAACCCATCCGGGACAGGAAATGAAAAACTGTTTTTT. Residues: CASNPSGTGNEKLFF.